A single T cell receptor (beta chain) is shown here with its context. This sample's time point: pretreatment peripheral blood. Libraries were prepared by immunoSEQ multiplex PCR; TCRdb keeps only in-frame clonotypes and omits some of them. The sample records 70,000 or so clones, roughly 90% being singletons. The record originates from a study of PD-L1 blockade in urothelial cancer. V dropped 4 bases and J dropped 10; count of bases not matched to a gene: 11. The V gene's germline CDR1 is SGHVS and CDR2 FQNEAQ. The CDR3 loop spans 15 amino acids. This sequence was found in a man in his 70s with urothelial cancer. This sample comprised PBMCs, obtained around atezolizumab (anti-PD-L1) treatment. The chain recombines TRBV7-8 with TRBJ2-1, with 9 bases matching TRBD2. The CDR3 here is CASSSTSGGPGEQFF. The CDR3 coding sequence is TGTGCCAGCAGCTCGACTAGCGGAGGCCCGGGAGAGCAGTTCTTC. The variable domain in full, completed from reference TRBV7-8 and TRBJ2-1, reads GAGVSQSPRYKVAKRGQDVALRCDPISGHVSLFWYQQALGQGPEFLTYFQNEAQLDKSGLPSDRFFAERPEGSVSTLKIQRTQQEDSAVYLCASSSTSGGPGEQFFGPGTRLTVL.